The 4 T cell receptor beta chains below were found in one sample sequenced in a study of shared clonotypes between healthy human individuals. Profiled with immunoSEQ multiplex PCR; TCRdb holds only in-frame clones, not every one. This sample yields some 480,000 clones, of which about 80% are seen a single time; over 9.5% belongs to the top ten. The sequenced sample consisted of PBMCs. The receptors stem from a middle-aged woman in good health. Some clones in this sample may be carry-over from other donors' samples.

By share of the sample, this clone is medium-sized. Different DNA sequences within this sample yield the same CDR3. The rearrangement joins TRBV19 to TRBJ2-2; tentatively, D is TRBD1 (6 bases). V lost 4 bases and J 4 bases, leaving 16 bases between the germline ends. The CDR3 loop spans 16 amino acids. Germline V gene sequence: CDR1 LNHDA, CDR2 SQIVND (reference sequence). The CDR3 DNA follows: TGTGCCAGTAGTACCCCGGGACATGTCGGCACCGGGGAGCTGTTTTTT. Protein product: CASSTPGHVGTGELFF.

The chain carries TRBV10-3 and TRBJ2-5; D might be TRBD2 (6 bases). The V gene lost 2 bases and the J gene lost 1 base, with 17 bases spanning the gap. Germline V gene sequence: CDR1 ENHRY, CDR2 SYGVKD. The CDR3 has 17 amino acids. CDR3 nucleotides: TGTGCCATCAGTGAGGGAGAGCGGGTTGGGGTCCAAGAGACCCAGTACTTC. Translation: CAISEGERVGVQETQYF.

This clone showed up just a few times. The chain has TRBV5-1 and TRBJ2-2; TRBD2 might be the D (6 bases). V was shortened by 2 bases and J by 2 bases, with 7 bases between the two germline ends. CDR3 size: 14 residues. Germline V CDR1 and CDR2: SGHRS, YFSETQ. The CDR3 sequence: CASSFSGNTGELFF. The DNA for the CDR3 is TGCGCCAGCAGCTTTAGCGGAAACACCGGGGAGCTGTTTTTT.

Written as DNA, the CDR3 is TGTGCCAGCAGTTTGTTCGGTAACGCGGAAAAACTGTTTTTT. This sequence encodes CASSLFGNAEKLFF. The chain carries TRBV9 and TRBJ1-4; D call uncertain. Germline V gene lookup returns CDR1 SGDLS and CDR2 YYNGEE. V lost 5 bases to trimming and J lost 8 bases, with 16 bases between them. The CDR3 loop spans 14 amino acids.